This TCR beta chain was obtained from a study of Graves' ophthalmopathy and Graves' hyperthyroidism (dated by TCRdb to the late 2010s). As for the study more broadly: Hyperthyroidism was considered stable if no progression to ophthalmopathy occurred within 18 months of follow-up. A discovery set of 100 patients (43 ophthalmopathy, approximately 58 stable hyperthyroidism) was enrolled to explore V-J signatures distinguishing ophthalmopathy from hyperthyroidism. Following sampling, methimazole starting at 30 mg daily was administered to hyperthyroidism patients, and high-dose intravenous methylprednisolone was administered to ophthalmopathy patients. In total, under 150 blood samples were TCR-sequenced: approximately 42 ophthalmopathy, approximately 80 hyperthyroidism and about 17 hyperthyroidism-to-ophthalmopathy patients. In roughly six hyperthyroidism patients, the T-cell repertoire of thyroid tissue was compared with the T-cell repertoire of blood. The independent validation cohort included under 20 hyperthyroidism patients plus 17 patients who later progressed from hyperthyroidism to ophthalmopathy. The study used TCR beta repertoire signatures to distinguish Graves' ophthalmopathy from Graves' hyperthyroidism and to predict progression to ophthalmopathy. General findings and caveats noted by the study authors: Most expanded thyroid clonotypes with a frequency above 0.001 also appeared in blood, which suggests that blood repertoires may reflect the immune response in the thyroid. No statistical method was used to predetermine the sample size, and group allocation was not hidden from the investigators. The 13-signature model separated ophthalmopathy from stable hyperthyroidism with roughly 88% sensitivity and 81.08% specificity in cross-validation, and 80%/75% in the test set. In validation, the model predicted ophthalmopathy progression with about 71% sensitivity and approximately 72% specificity; eleven to twelve predicted patients were CT-confirmed with GO in a median of 6.5 months.

Concerning this clonotype: No antigen is known for it. The input lacks base qualities; no much larger clone sits a single base away.

The cysteine opens and the phenylalanine closes a CDR3 of 17 amino acids. Here the CDR3 DNA is all that survives: 51 bases in frame from base 1. CDR1 SGDLS and CDR2 YYNGEE were looked up in the germline V gene. V and J are truncated by 5 bases and 4 bases respectively, leaving an intervening sequence of 22 bases. TCR beta CDR3 regions were amplified from RNA transcripts for repertoire sequencing. The first round was an RT-PCR using HTBI primers with the Qiagen OneStep RT-PCR kit, and this first round was followed by a second-round multiplex PCR, then size selection and purification. Sequencing of the libraries was carried out on an Illumina HiSeq2000 in paired-end mode with 100 bp reads. The paper's data handling went like this. Reads were processed with SOAPnuke, discarding reads with adapters, uncalled bases, mean Phred below 15, or no exact constant-primer or identifier match. COPE v1.2.5 was used to merge high-quality paired reads. Unique nucleotide sequences were defined as clonotypes and aligned to IMGT TRB V, D and J references using MiTCR v1.1. The analysis was limited to V-J combinations with a frequency above 0.0001, which together covered 99% to 99.2% of repertoires. For each V-J combination, a TCR clonal expansion and chaos score was defined as F50 clonal expansion divided by the chaos observed in the TCRdist matrix. Welch's t-statistics and random forest were used to reduce features to about 14 V-J combinations, which were fed into a naive Bayes classifier. The similarity between thyroid and blood repertoires was quantified using the Morisita-Horn index. TCRdb redid the processing of the public reads, applying fastp at Q25 and MiXCR, and retained in-frame beta chains. Rows are combined by CDR3 protein, so each entry shows the most common genes and DNA. TCRdb, not the authors, supplied the V and J calls. The sample profile shows 900,000 to 1,200,000 distinct CDR3 sequences; roughly 35% of them were found once. 11% of the sample is taken by the ten largest.

The hyperthyroidism patients were 18 to 65 years old and newly diagnosed, with a disease duration of less than 2 months. Patients were excluded if they had other autoimmune diseases, uncontrolled infections, pregnancy or lactation. Clinical symptoms, serum thyroxine, TRAb, thyroid ultrasound and orbital computed tomography were used for diagnosis. Total RNA was extracted using Trizol reagent, and RNA quality was checked on an Agilent 2100 Bioanalyzer. The chain is made from TRBV9 and TRBJ1-5; possibly the D gene is TRBD1, per 5 matching bases. The sequence was collected from an adult man with Graves' hyperthyroidism. The specimen sequenced was peripheral blood or thyroid tissue (not recorded which). The CDR3: CASRTPGPRSWNQPQHF. The nucleotide sequence reads as follows: TGTGCCAGCAGAACACCGGGACCAAGGAGTTGGAATCAGCCCCAGCATTTT.